This T cell receptor beta chain stems from a study of post-analysis software for immune sequencing data. Regarding the study as a whole: Comparison of patients with controls showed 4 to 6 TRBV segments more frequent in patients, TRBV5-6, TRBV5-1 and TRBV20-1 among them. Significantly decreased normalized Chao1 diversity was recorded for multiple sclerosis patients relative to controls.

The CDR3 is 15 residues long. Germline V CDR1 and CDR2: ENHRY, SYGVKD. V dropped 3 bases and J dropped 3 bases, with 14 bases sitting between them. This clonotype was seen only once. Its antigen is not known. Every TCR beta cDNA library bore unique molecular identifiers. TCRdb reanalysed the PCR reads using MiXCR and keeps one entry per CDR3 protein. This table has under 650,000 distinct CDR3 sequences, about 40% appearing once. This receptor was taken from a girl between 10 and 17 years old with multiple sclerosis. The rearrangement links TRBV10-3 to TRBJ1-1; D is possibly TRBD1 (5 bases). Sequenced input: blood. CDR3 in amino acids: CAISDVGGVDTEAFF. CDR3 in DNA: TGTGCCATCAGTGATGTGGGGGGGGTGGACACTGAAGCTTTCTTT.